Listed below are T cell receptor beta chains from one sample, sequenced in a study of T cell repertoires and Cas9 in healthy adults. The data were produced by immunoSEQ multiplex PCR, yet TCRdb's version contains in-frame clones alone and is incomplete. The repertoire consists of some 20,000 clones, with under 95% occurring once and the leading ten covering around 1.5%. Source material: CD4+ effector T cells (CD127+, CD25-, CD137-, CD154-) from PBMCs; culture status not recorded. The receptors come from a human donor in good health. Each CDR3 is given with its conserved first and last residue. A D gene is named only where the DNA matches it firmly. Clone size is given for some rows only: seen once, a few or many times, or a class if the clone is expanded.

size | D | length | J | V | CDR3 | DNA
. | TRBD2 | 15 | TRBJ2-3 | TRBV7-2 | CASIVRAGVADTQYF | TGTGCCAGCATTGTTCGGGCGGGAGTTGCAGATACGCAGTATTTT
once | . | 14 | TRBJ1-1 | TRBV18 | CASSPSGVTTEAFF | TGTGCCAGCTCACCCTCCGGGGTAACCACTGAAGCTTTCTTT
. | . | 15 | TRBJ1-5 | TRBV4-1 | CASSPEGRVNQPQHF | TGCGCCAGCAGCCCTGAGGGCCGGGTCAATCAGCCCCAGCATTTT
. | . | 13 | TRBJ1-2 | TRBV28 | CASSLDRSYGYTF | TGTGCCAGCAGTTTAGACAGGTCCTATGGCTACACCTTC
. | . | 12 | TRBJ1-5 | TRBV29-1 | CSVAGANQPQHF | TGCAGCGTTGCAGGGGCCAATCAGCCCCAGCATTTT
. | . | 13 | TRBJ1-2 | TRBV5-1 | CASSFQGNYGYTF | TGCGCCAGCAGCTTCCAGGGGAACTATGGCTACACCTTC
. | . | 19 | TRBJ2-6 | TRBV6-9 | CASSLIEPYDKSRANVLTF | TGTGCCAGCAGTCTGATCGAGCCTTACGACAAAAGTCGGGCCAACGTCCTGACTTTC
. | . | 13 | TRBJ2-7 | TRBV28 | CASSFAGPYEQYF | TGTGCCAGCAGTTTTGCAGGCCCCTACGAGCAGTACTTC
. | . | 12 | TRBJ2-1 | TRBV27 | CASRGGLGEQFF | TGTGCCAGCAGAGGGGGGCTGGGCGAGCAGTTCTTC
. | . | 14 | TRBJ2-2 | TRBV28 | CASIISPGAGELFF | TGTGCCAGCATCATTTCCCCCGGGGCCGGGGAGCTGTTTTTT
. | . | 18 | TRBJ1-6 | TRBV11-3 | CASSLDPGREGCNSPLHF | TGTGCCAGCAGCTTAGATCCGGGCAGGGAGGGATGTAATTCACCCCTCCACTTT
. | TRBD1 | 14 | TRBJ1-5 | TRBV5-1 | CASSLGDRGQSQHF | TGCGCCAGCAGCTTGGGGGACAGGGGTCAGTCCCAGCATTTT
. | . | 15 | TRBJ1-4 | TRBV27 | CASSRRRGANEKLFF | TGTGCCAGCAGTAGGCGGCGGGGGGCGAATGAAAAACTGTTTTTT
. | . | 18 | TRBJ1-4 | TRBV4-1 | CASSQGITSVGAGEKLFF | TGCGCCAGCAGCCAAGGGATCACATCAGTGGGGGCCGGTGAAAAACTGTTTTTT
. | . | 15 | TRBJ2-1 | TRBV4-1 | CASSQVGGPSNEQFF | TGCGCCAGCAGCCAAGTTGGAGGACCGTCCAATGAGCAGTTCTTC
. | . | 17 | TRBJ1-5 | TRBV4-1 | CASSQPLRGGRDQPQHF | TGCGCCAGCAGCCAACCCCTGAGAGGAGGCAGGGACCAGCCCCAGCATTTT
. | . | 15 | TRBJ2-7 | TRBV19 | CASTPTVGMGHEQYF | TGTGCCAGTACTCCGACCGTGGGTATGGGCCACGAGCAGTACTTC
. | TRBD1 | 17 | TRBJ1-3 | TRBV9 | CASSVGQGQGDGNTIYF | TGTGCCAGCAGCGTAGGACAGGGACAGGGGGATGGAAACACCATATATTTT
. | TRBD2 | 18 | TRBJ2-2 | TRBV28 | CASSLLLGGTRTAGELFF | TGTGCCAGCAGTTTACTGCTCGGGGGGACCCGAACCGCCGGGGAGCTGTTTTTT
. | . | 17 | TRBJ2-2 | TRBV9 | CASAGRLGGPPGGELFF | TGTGCCAGCGCGGGACGGTTGGGGGGGCCACCTGGCGGGGAGCTGTTTTTT
. | . | 14 | TRBJ1-6 | TRBV27 | CASSLRTANSPLHF | TGTGCCAGCAGTTTGCGGACAGCGAATTCACCCCTCCACTTT
. | . | 13 | TRBJ1-1 | TRBV7-9 | CASSPTGTPEAFF | TGTGCCAGCAGCCCCACAGGGACTCCCGAAGCTTTCTTT
. | TRBD2 | 14 | TRBJ2-3 | TRBV7-9 | CASSPTGRADTQYF | TGTGCCAGCAGCCCCACCGGGAGGGCAGATACGCAGTATTTT
. | TRBD2 | 14 | TRBJ2-3 | TRBV30 | CSRTSGRGGDTQYF | TGTTCCCGGACTAGCGGGAGGGGTGGTGATACGCAGTATTTT
once | . | 15 | TRBJ2-4 | TRBV9 | CASSSEGLAKNIQYF | TGTGCCAGCAGCTCGGAAGGTCTAGCCAAAAACATTCAGTACTTC
. | TRBD1 | 14 | TRBJ1-2 | TRBV6-5 | CASSYGTGDYGYTF | TGTGCCAGCAGTTACGGGACAGGGGATTACGGCTACACCTTC
. | TRBD2 | 15 | TRBJ2-7 | TRBV7-2 | CASSLTLAGEVEQYF | TGTGCCAGCAGCTTAACGCTAGCGGGTGAGGTCGAGCAGTACTTC
. | . | 12 | TRBJ2-2 | TRBV7-9 | CASSAGGGELFF | TGTGCCAGCAGCGCCGGAGGCGGGGAGCTGTTTTTT
once | TRBD1 | 14 | TRBJ1-4 | TRBV9 | CASSVGGGGEKLFF | TGTGCCAGCAGCGTAGGAGGGGGCGGTGAAAAACTGTTTTTT
once | . | 13 | TRBJ1-5 | TRBV6-5 | CASSYYWNQPQHF | TGTGCCAGCAGTTACTATTGGAATCAGCCCCAGCATTTT
. | . | 14 | TRBJ1-5 | TRBV7-8 | CASSFQTANQPQHF | TGTGCCAGCAGCTTCCAGACAGCAAATCAGCCCCAGCATTTT
. | TRBD2 | 14 | TRBJ2-7 | TRBV4-1 | CASSPQVRETEQYF | TGCGCCAGCAGCCCCCAGGTGCGGGAGACCGAGCAGTACTTC
. | TRBD2 | 13 | TRBJ2-7 | TRBV19 | CASAGTSGYEQYF | TGTGCCAGTGCCGGGACTAGCGGTTACGAGCAGTACTTC